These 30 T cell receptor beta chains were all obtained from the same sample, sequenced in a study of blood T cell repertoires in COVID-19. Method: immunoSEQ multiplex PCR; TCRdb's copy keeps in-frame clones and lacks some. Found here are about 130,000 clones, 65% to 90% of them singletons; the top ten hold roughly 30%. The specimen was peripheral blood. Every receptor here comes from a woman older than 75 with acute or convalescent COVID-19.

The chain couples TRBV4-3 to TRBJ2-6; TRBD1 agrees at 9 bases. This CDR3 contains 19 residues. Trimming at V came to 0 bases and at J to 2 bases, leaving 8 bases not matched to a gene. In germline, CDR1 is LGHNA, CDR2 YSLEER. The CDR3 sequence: CASSQDRGTGSPGANVLTF. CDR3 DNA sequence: TGCGCCAGCAGCCAAGATCGGGGGACAGGGTCCCCTGGGGCCAACGTCCTGACTTTC.

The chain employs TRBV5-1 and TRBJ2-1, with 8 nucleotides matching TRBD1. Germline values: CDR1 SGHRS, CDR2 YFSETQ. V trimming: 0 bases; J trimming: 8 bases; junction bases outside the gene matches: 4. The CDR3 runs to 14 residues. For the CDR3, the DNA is TGCGCCAGCAGCTTGGGGACAGGGTCGGATGAGCAGTTCTTC. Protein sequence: CASSLGTGSDEQFF.

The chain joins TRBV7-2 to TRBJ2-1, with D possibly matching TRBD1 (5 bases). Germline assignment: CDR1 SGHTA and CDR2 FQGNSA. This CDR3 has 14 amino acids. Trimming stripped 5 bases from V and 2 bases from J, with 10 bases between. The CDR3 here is CASSPWTPYNEQFF. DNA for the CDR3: TGTGCCAGCAGCCCCTGGACACCCTACAATGAGCAGTTCTTC.

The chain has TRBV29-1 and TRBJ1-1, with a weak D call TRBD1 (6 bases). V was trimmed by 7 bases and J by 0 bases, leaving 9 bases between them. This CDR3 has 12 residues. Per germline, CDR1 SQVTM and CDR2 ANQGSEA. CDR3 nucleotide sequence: TGCAGCGGGAAGGGGGTGAACACTGAAGCTTTCTTT. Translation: CSGKGVNTEAFF.

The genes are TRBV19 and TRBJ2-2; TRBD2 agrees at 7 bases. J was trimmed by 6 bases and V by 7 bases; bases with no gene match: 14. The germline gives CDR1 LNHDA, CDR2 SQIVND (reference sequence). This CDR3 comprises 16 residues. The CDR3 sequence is CASKDSPSGSSGELFF. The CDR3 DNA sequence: TGTGCCAGTAAAGATAGTCCTAGCGGCTCGTCCGGGGAGCTGTTTTTT.

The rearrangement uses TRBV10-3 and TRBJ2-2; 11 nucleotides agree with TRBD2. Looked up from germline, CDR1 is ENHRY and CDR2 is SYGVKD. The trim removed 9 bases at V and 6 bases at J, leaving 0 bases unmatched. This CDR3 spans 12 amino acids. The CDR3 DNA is TGTGCCATTAGCGGGGGGGCCGGGGAGCTGTTTTTT. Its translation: CAISGGAGELFF.

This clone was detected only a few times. The CDR3 coding sequence is TGTGCCAGTACGGACTACGGCACTGAAGCTTTCTTT. It yields the protein CASTDYGTEAFF. J is TRBJ1-1 and V is TRBV19; D is ambiguous. Germline V gene lookup returns CDR1 LNHDA and CDR2 SQIVND (reference sequence). Trimming removed 7 bases at V and 4 bases at J, with 10 bases between. The CDR3 has 12 amino acids.

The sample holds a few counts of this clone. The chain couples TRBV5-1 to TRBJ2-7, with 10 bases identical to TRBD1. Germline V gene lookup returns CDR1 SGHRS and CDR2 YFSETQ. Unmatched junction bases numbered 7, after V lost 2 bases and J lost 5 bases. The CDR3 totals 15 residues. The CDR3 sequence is CASSLRQGASDEQYF. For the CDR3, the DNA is TGCGCCAGCAGCTTACGACAGGGGGCTAGCGACGAGCAGTACTTC.

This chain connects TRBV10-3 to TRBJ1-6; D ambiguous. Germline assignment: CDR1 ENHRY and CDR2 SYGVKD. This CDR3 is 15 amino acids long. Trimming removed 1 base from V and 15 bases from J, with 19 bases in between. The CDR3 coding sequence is TGTGCCATCAGTGAGTTTTCCGGGAGTGAGTCGGTCCTCCACTTT. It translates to CAISEFSGSESVLHF.

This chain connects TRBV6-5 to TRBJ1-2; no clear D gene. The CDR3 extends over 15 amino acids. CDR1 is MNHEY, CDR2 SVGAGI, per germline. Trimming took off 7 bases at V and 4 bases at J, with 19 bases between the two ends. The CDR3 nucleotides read TGTGCCAGCATCCGAGCACCGGTGGGGAGCTATGGCTACACCTTC. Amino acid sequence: CASIRAPVGSYGYTF.

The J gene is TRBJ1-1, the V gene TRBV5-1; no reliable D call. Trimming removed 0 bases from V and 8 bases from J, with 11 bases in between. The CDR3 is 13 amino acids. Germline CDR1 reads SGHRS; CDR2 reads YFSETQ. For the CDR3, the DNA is TGCGCCAGCAGCTTGGCCGTAGAGGGAGAAGCTTTCTTT. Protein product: CASSLAVEGEAFF.

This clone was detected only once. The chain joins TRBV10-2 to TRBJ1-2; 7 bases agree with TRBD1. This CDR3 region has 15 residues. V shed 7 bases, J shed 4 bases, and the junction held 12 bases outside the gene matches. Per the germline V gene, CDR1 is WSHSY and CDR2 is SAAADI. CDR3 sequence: CASKADRAYSYGYTF. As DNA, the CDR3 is TGCGCCAGCAAGGCCGACAGGGCTTATAGCTATGGCTACACCTTC.

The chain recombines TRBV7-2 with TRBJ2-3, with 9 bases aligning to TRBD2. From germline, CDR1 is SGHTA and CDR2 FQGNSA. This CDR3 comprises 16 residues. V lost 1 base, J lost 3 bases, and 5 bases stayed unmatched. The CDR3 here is CASSLGGGGSTDTQYF. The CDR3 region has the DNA TGTGCCAGCAGCTTAGGCGGGGGGGGTTCTACAGATACGCAGTATTTT.

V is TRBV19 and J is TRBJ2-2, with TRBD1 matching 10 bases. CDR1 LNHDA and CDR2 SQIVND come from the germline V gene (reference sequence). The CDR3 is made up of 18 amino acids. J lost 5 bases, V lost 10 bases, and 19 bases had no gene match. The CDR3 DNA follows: TGTGCCACCCTCCCCTGGGGACAGGGGCCCGGGCGGACCGGGGAGCTGTTTTTT. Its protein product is CATLPWGQGPGRTGELFF.

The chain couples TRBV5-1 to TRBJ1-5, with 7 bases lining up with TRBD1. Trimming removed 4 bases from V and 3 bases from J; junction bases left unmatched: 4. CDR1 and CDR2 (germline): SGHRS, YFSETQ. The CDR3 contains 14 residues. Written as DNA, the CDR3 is TGCGCCAGCAGCCAAGGGACAGACAATCAGCCCCAGCATTTT. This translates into CASSQGTDNQPQHF.

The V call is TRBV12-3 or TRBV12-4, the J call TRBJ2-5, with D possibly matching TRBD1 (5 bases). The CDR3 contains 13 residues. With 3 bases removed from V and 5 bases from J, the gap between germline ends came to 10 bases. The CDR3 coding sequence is TGTGCCAGCAGTTTGAAGGGGCTCGAGACCCAGTACTTC. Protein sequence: CASSLKGLETQYF.

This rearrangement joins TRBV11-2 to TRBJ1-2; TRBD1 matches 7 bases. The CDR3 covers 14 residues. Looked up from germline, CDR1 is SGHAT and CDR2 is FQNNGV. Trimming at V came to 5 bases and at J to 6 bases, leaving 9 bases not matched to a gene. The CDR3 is CASSISTGIHGYTF. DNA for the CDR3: TGTGCCAGCAGCATTTCGACAGGGATTCATGGCTACACCTTC.

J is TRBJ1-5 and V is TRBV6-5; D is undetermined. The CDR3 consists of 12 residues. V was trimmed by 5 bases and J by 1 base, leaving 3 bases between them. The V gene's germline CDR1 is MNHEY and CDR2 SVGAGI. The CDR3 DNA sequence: TGTGCCAGCAGTCAAAGCAATCAGCCCCAGCATTTT. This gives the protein CASSQSNQPQHF.

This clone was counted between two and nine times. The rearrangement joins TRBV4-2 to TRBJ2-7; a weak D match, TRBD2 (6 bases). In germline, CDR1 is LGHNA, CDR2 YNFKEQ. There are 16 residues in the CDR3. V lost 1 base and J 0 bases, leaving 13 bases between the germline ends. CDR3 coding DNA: TGTGCCAGCAGCCAAGTAGCTCGGGACTCCTCCTACGAGCAGTACTTC. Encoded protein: CASSQVARDSSYEQYF.

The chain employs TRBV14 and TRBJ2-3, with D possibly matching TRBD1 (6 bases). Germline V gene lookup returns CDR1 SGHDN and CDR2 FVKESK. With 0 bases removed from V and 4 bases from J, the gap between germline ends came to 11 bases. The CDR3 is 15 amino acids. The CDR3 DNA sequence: TGTGCCAGCAGCCAAGATTGGGCAGGGGCAGATACGCAGTATTTT. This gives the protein CASSQDWAGADTQYF.

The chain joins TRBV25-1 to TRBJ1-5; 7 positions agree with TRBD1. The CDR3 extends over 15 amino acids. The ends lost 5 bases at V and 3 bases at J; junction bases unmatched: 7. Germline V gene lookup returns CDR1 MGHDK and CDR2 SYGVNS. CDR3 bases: TGTGCCAGCAGTCCTAGACAGGGCTCCAATCAGCCCCAGCATTTT. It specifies CASSPRQGSNQPQHF.

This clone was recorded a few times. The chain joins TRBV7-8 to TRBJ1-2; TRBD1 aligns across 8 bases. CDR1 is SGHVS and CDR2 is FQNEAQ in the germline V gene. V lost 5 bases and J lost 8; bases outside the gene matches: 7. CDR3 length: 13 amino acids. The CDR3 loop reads CASSVGTGFGYTF. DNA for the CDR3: TGTGCCAGCAGCGTAGGGACAGGCTTCGGCTACACCTTC. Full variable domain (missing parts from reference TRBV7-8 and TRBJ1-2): GAGVSQSPRYKVAKRGQDVALRCDPISGHVSLFWYQQALGQGPEFLTYFQNEAQLDKSGLPSDRFFAERPEGSVSTLKIQRTQQEDSAVYLCASSVGTGFGYTFGSGTRLTVV.

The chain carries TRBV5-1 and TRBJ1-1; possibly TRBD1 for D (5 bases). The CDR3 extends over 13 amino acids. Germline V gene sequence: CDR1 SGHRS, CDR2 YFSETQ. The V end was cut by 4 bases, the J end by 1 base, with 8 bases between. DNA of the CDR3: TGCGCCAGCAGCATGACAGAGAACACTGAAGCTTTCTTT. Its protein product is CASSMTENTEAFF.

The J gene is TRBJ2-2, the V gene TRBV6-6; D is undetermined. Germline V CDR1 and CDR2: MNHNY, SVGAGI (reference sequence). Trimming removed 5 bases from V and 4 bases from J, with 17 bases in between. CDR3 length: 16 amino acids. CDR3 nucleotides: TGTGCCAGCAGTAGTGGGCCACAACTCGGCACCGGGGAGCTGTTTTTT. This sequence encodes CASSSGPQLGTGELFF.

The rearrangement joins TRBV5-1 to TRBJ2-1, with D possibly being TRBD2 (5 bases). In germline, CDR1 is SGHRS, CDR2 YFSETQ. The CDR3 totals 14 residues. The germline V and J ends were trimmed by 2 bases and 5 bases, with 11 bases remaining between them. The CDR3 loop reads CASSLNPGDNEQFF. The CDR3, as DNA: TGCGCCAGCAGCTTAAACCCCGGGGACAATGAGCAGTTCTTC. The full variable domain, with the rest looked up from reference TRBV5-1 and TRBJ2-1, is KAGVTQTPRYLIKTRGQQVTLSCSPISGHRSVSWYQQTPGQGLQFLFEYFSETQRNKGNFPGRFSGRQFSNSRSEMNVSTLELGDSALYLCASSLNPGDNEQFFGPGTRLTVL.

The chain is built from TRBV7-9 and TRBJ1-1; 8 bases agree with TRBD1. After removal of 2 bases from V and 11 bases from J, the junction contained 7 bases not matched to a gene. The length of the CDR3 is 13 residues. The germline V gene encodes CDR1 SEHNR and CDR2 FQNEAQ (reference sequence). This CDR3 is CASSLPGGIGAFF. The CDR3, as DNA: TGTGCCAGCAGCTTACCAGGGGGCATTGGCGCTTTCTTT.

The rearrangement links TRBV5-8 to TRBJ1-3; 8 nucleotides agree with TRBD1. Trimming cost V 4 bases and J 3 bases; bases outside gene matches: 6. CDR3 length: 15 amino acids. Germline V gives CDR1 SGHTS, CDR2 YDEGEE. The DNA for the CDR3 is TGTGCCAGCAGCCCCAGGGGGCTTCATGGAAACACCATATATTTT. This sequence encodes CASSPRGLHGNTIYF. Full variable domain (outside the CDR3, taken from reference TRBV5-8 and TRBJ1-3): EAGVTQSPTHLIKTRGQQATLRCSPISGHTSVYWYQQALGLGLQFLLWYDEGEERNRGNFPPRFSGRQFPNYSSELNVNALELEDSALYLCASSPRGLHGNTIYFGEGSWLTVV.

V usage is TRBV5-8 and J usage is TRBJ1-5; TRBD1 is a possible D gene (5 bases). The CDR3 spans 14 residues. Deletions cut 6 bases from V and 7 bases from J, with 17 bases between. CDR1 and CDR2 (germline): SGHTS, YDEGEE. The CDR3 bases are TGTGCCAGCACCCCGGGGGGAGGGTGGCAGCCCCAGCATTTT. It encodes CASTPGGGWQPQHF.

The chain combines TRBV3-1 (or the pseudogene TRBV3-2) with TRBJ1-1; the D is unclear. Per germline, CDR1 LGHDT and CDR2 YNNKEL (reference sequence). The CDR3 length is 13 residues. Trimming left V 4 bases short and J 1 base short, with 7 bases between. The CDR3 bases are TGTGCCAGCAGCCGAACGGGGAACACTGAAGCTTTCTTT. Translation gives CASSRTGNTEAFF.

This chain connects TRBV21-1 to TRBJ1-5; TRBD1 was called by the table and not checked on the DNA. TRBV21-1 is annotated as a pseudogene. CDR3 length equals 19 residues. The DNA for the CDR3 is TGTGCCAGCAGCAAAGATAGCCGGGACATTACACGGGTTCATCAGCCCCAGCATTTT. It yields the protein CASSKDSRDITRVHQPQHF.